This T cell receptor beta chain stems from a study of CD8 T cells in Susac syndrome. Points from the study as a whole: Regarding the TCR sequencing and HLA analysis, the study admitted that a relatively small number of individuals were involved.

The CDR3 extends over 14 amino acids. With 1 base removed from V and 15 bases from J, the gap between germline ends came to 19 bases. Germline assignment: CDR1 LGHDT and CDR2 YNNKEL (reference sequence). RNA, at roughly 0.45 to 1 ug, was reverse transcribed with random hexamers. Amplification of TCR beta CDR3 across 54 Vbeta and 13 Jbeta was performed with immunoSEQ multiplex PCR. In TCRdb, the immunoSEQ multiplex PCR reads were re-called with MiXCR into one record per CDR3 protein. Of 200,000 to 250,000 distinct CDR3 sequences listed, 95% are singletons. To note about this clonotype: Its antigen is currently unknown.

Sequencing of TCR beta was performed on blood CD8+ T cells and on blood CD4+ T cells. CD8+ and CD4+ T cells were negatively isolated; TEMRA cells were FACS-enriched. This clonotype originated in a human donor with multiple sclerosis. Sequencing was done on a sample of CD4+ T cells from PBMCs. The V and J genes are TRBV3-1 and TRBJ2-1; D may be TRBD1 (5 bases). CDR3 DNA sequence: TGTGCCAGCAGCCAAGCTCCCAGGGCAATAAAGTTGTTCTTC. The encoded protein is CASSQAPRAIKLFF.